Below, 30 T cell receptor beta chains from the same sample are listed, as sequenced in a study of blood T cells in healthy people across ages. A second roughly 7 to 12 cycle PCR used barcoded and J-beta primers. TCRdb reprocessed the 5' RACE reads with MiXCR, giving one entry per CDR3 protein. The data show about 640,000 distinct CDR3 sequences, with 58% seen just once and roughly 34% held by the top ten. Sequencing used blood. These receptors all stem from a man aged 60 to 75 in good health.

The chain joins TRBV5-1 to TRBJ2-2, with D tentatively TRBD1 (5 bases). Trimming took 0 bases from V and 4 from J, leaving 10 bases between them. The CDR3 runs to 15 residues. Germline CDR1 SGHRS, CDR2 YFSETQ. The CDR3 DNA follows: TGCGCCAGCAGCTTGGTAGACAGCCGCACCGGGGAGCTGTTTTTT. Residues: CASSLVDSRTGELFF.

This sequence joins TRBV11-3 and TRBJ2-1, with D unresolved. The germline CDR1 and CDR2 sequences are SGHNT and YENEEA. Trimming removed 0 bases at V and 8 bases at J, with 14 bases between. This CDR3 has 15 residues. CDR3 bases: TGTGCCAGCAGCTTAGAGGGGTCAGCCCGGCATGAGCAGTTCTTC. It codes for CASSLEGSARHEQFF. The full variable domain, its missing parts supplied by reference TRBV11-3 and TRBJ2-1, is EAGVVQSPRYKIIEKKQPVAFWCNPISGHNTLYWYLQNLGQGPELLIRYENEEAVDDSQLPKDRFSAERLKGVDSTLKIQPAELGDSAVYLCASSLEGSARHEQFFGPGTRLTVL.

The J gene is TRBJ2-1, the V gene TRBV11-2; TRBD2 might be the D (5 bases). From germline, CDR1 is SGHAT and CDR2 FQNNGV. CDR3 length: 12 residues. V was pared by 5 bases and J by 9 bases, with 11 bases between. Here the CDR3 reads CASSSRGVEQFF. For the CDR3, the DNA is TGTGCCAGCAGCAGCCGGGGAGTTGAGCAGTTCTTC.

The rearrangement uses TRBV5-1 and TRBJ2-2; the D is unclear. Germline CDR1 SGHRS, CDR2 YFSETQ. Between the trimmed V and J ends, which lost 0 bases and 3 bases, there was a span of 12 bases. The CDR3 is made up of 16 amino acids. The CDR3 nucleotides read TGCGCCAGCAGCTTGGCCGGGTCTGGGGACACCGGGGAGCTGTTTTTT. It yields the protein CASSLAGSGDTGELFF. Together with reference TRBV5-1 and TRBJ2-2, the CDR3 gives the full variable domain: KAGVTQTPRYLIKTRGQQVTLSCSPISGHRSVSWYQQTPGQGLQFLFEYFSETQRNKGNFPGRFSGRQFSNSRSEMNVSTLELGDSALYLCASSLAGSGDTGELFFGEGSRLTVL.

The chain couples TRBV2 to TRBJ2-4; D might be TRBD2 (6 bases). The J call may be faulty, since TRBJ2-7 better matches the DNA end. CDR1 and CDR2 from the germline V gene are SNHLY and FYNNEI. CDR3 length: 15 residues. The CDR3: CASSPRLGGTYEQYF. In DNA form, the CDR3 reads TGTGCCAGCAGCCCACGGCTTGGGGGGACCTACGAGCAGTACTTC.

The rearrangement links TRBV20-1 to TRBJ2-1; no firm D call. The CDR3 has 13 residues. V lost 5 bases and J 7 bases, leaving 15 bases between the germline ends. CDR1 DFQATT and CDR2 SNEGSKA come from the germline V gene (reference sequence). CDR3 amino acids: CSALSGLGNEQFF. CDR3 coding DNA: TGCAGTGCTCTATCCGGGCTGGGGAATGAGCAGTTCTTC.

This chain links TRBV5-1 with TRBJ1-1, with a weak D call TRBD1 (5 bases). Trimming stripped 1 base from V and 1 base from J, with 8 bases between. The CDR3 contains 14 residues. Germline V gives CDR1 SGHRS, CDR2 YFSETQ. In DNA form, the CDR3 reads TGCGCCAGCAGCTTGATTGGGGCGAACACTGAAGCTTTCTTT. This sequence encodes CASSLIGANTEAFF.

V usage is TRBV7-2 and J usage is TRBJ2-2; D unclear. Trimming left V 4 bases short and J 5 bases short, with 5 bases between. CDR1 and CDR2 (germline): SGHTA, FQGNSA. This CDR3 contains 12 residues. CDR3 in DNA: TGTGCCAGCAGCTGGGGAACCGGGGAGCTGTTTTTT. It encodes CASSWGTGELFF.

The chain employs TRBV5-1 and TRBJ1-1; the D is unclear. This CDR3 has 16 amino acids. V lost 0 bases, J lost 5 bases, and 17 bases lay in between. The V gene's germline CDR1 is SGHRS and CDR2 YFSETQ. CDR3 bases: TGCGCCAGCAGCTTGGCGGTGACGGGGTCGGTAACTGAAGCTTTCTTT. The encoded protein is CASSLAVTGSVTEAFF.

The rearrangement joins TRBV5-1 to TRBJ1-4, with a tentative D call TRBD1 (6 bases). Germline CDR1 is SGHRS and CDR2 is YFSETQ. The CDR3 sequence is 14 residues long. V was cut by 3 bases and J by 3 bases, with 9 bases left in between. The CDR3 nucleotides read TGCGCCAGCAGCTATGGGGGCTCTAATGAAAAACTGTTTTTT. This encodes CASSYGGSNEKLFF.

This clonotype was seen a single time. V gene TRBV20-1 combines with J gene TRBJ2-1; possible D gene TRBD1, 5 bases. Trimming took 3 bases from V and 6 from J, leaving 15 bases between them. Germline V gene data show CDR1 as DFQATT and CDR2 as SNEGSKA (reference sequence). This CDR3 comprises 14 residues. The CDR3 coding sequence is TGCAGTGCTAGTGTCCCGAACAGGTTCAATGAGCAGTTCTTC. It encodes CSASVPNRFNEQFF.

Comments on this clonotype: A junction end diverges from the germline sequence, so it may reflect a read error. The J gene is TRBJ2-5, the V gene TRBV4-1; 10 bases agree with TRBD2. The CDR3 extends over 17 amino acids. Germline CDR1 reads MGHRA; CDR2 reads YSYEKL. CDR3 bases: TGCACCAGCAGCCAAGGGGTAGCGGGGGGACCTGAAGAGACCCAGTACTTC. This gives the protein CTSSQGVAGGPEETQYF.

This chain connects TRBV5-1 to TRBJ2-5; 12 positions match TRBD2. Germline V gene lookup returns CDR1 SGHRS and CDR2 YFSETQ. J gave up 5 bases and V 6 bases, and 17 bases lay outside the gene matches. This CDR3 comprises 18 residues. CDR3 DNA sequence: TGCGCCAGCAAGACCCGAACTAGCGGGGGGCCCGATGGCGAGACCCAGTACTTC. Translating it yields CASKTRTSGGPDGETQYF.

This chain uses TRBV3-1 with TRBJ2-4; no reliable D call. The DNA matches TRBJ2-7 better at its end, which makes the J call doubtful. CDR3 length: 15 residues. The V gene's germline CDR1 is LGHDT and CDR2 YNNKEL (reference sequence). The CDR3 loop is CASSQDPPEACEQYF. CDR3 nucleotides: TGTGCCAGCAGCCAGGATCCCCCAGAGGCCTGCGAGCAGTACTTC.

V usage is TRBV11-3 and J usage is TRBJ2-5, with D perhaps matching TRBD1 (6 bases). The CDR3 spans 13 residues. The germline gives CDR1 SGHNT, CDR2 YENEEA. Trimming left V 2 bases short and J 11 bases short, with 15 bases between. CDR3 residues: CASSLMKGDKQYF. The CDR3 DNA follows: TGTGCCAGCAGCTTAATGAAAGGGGACAAGCAGTACTTC.

The chain combines TRBV4-2 with TRBJ2-7; D unclear. Trimming stripped 1 base from V and 8 bases from J, with 18 bases between. The CDR3 has 15 amino acids. Germline V gene data show CDR1 as LGHNA and CDR2 as YNFKEQ. In nucleotides, the CDR3 is TGTGCCAGCAGCCAAGTATTTGACGGAGCCCCCAAGCAGTACTTC. Its protein is CASSQVFDGAPKQYF.

The rearrangement uses TRBV2 and TRBJ2-1; 15 nucleotides line up with TRBD2. Per germline, CDR1 SNHLY and CDR2 FYNNEI. Trimming at V came to 7 bases and at J to 8 bases, leaving 6 bases not matched to a gene. The CDR3 spans 15 residues. Here the CDR3 DNA reads TGTGCCAGCACCAGAAGGACTAGCGGGGGGGATGAGCAGTTCTTC. Its translation: CASTRRTSGGDEQFF.

This clonotype was counted a few times. The V call is TRBV3-1, the J call TRBJ2-1; 12 bases line up with TRBD2. The ends lost 1 base at V and 7 bases at J; junction bases unmatched: 8. The V gene's germline CDR1 is LGHDT and CDR2 YNNKEL (reference sequence). CDR3 length equals 17 residues. CDR3 protein: CASSQGASSGGGNEQFF. In nucleotides, the CDR3 is TGTGCCAGCAGCCAAGGGGCGTCTAGCGGGGGGGGAAATGAGCAGTTCTTC.

There are a few counts of this clonotype. The chain employs TRBV10-3 and TRBJ1-2; D might be TRBD1 (6 bases). CDR3 length equals 15 residues. The V gene's germline CDR1 is ENHRY and CDR2 SYGVKD. Deletions cut 6 bases from V and 4 bases from J, with 18 bases between. CDR3 in DNA: TGTGCCATCAGATCTACGTTAGGGGGAACCTATGGCTACACCTTC. It specifies CAIRSTLGGTYGYTF.

V and J are TRBV20-1 and TRBJ1-1, with TRBD1 identical over 7 bases. CDR1 is DFQATT, CDR2 SNEGSKA, per germline (reference sequence). CDR3 length equals 14 residues. V shed 2 bases and J 1 base; nucleotides not matched to a gene: 4. The CDR3 nucleotides read TGCAGTGCTAGAATTCAGGGGGGGAACACTGAAGCTTTCTTT. The encoded protein is CSARIQGGNTEAFF.

This clonotype was seen only a few times. The V and J genes are TRBV29-1 and TRBJ2-1; tentative D call: TRBD1 (5 bases). The CDR3 extends over 13 amino acids. V was cut by 7 bases and J by 0 bases, with 10 bases left in between. The germline CDR1 and CDR2 sequences are SQVTM and ANQGSEA. The DNA for the CDR3 is TGCAGCGCCCGACAGCCCTCCTACAATGAGCAGTTCTTC. Its protein is CSARQPSYNEQFF.

The V and J genes are TRBV28 and TRBJ2-3, with D possibly TRBD2 on 5 matching bases. CDR1 is MDHEN and CDR2 is SYDVKM in the germline V gene. CDR3 length: 13 residues. V was trimmed by 11 bases and J by 0 bases, leaving 12 bases between them. CDR3 nucleotide sequence: TGTGCCTCCCGGGAACCCAGCACAGATACGCAGTATTTT. Amino acids: CASREPSTDTQYF.

This chain uses TRBV10-3 with TRBJ1-6, with unresolved D. CDR1 is ENHRY, CDR2 SYGVKD, per germline. CDR3 length: 13 amino acids. The V gene lost 0 bases and the J gene lost 9 bases, with 6 bases spanning the gap. CDR3 in amino acids: CAISESFGSPLHF. For the CDR3, the DNA is TGTGCCATCAGTGAGTCGTTTGGTTCACCCCTCCACTTT.

This clonotype was observed a single time. The chain employs TRBV5-1 and TRBJ2-7; D possibly corresponds to TRBD2 (5 bases). CDR1 is SGHRS and CDR2 is YFSETQ in the germline V gene. There are 15 residues in the CDR3. Trimming left V 4 bases short and J 10 bases short, with 24 bases between. In DNA form, the CDR3 reads TGCGCCAGCAGCACCGGTGGCTTCAGCGGTAAAACCCAGTACTTC. Translating gives CASSTGGFSGKTQYF.

The chain links TRBV27 to TRBJ2-7; D might be TRBD1 or TRBD2, each matching 5 bases. Trimming cost V 7 bases and J 3 bases, with 22 bases left between them. The CDR3 contains 16 residues. Germline CDR1 MNHEY, CDR2 SMNVEV (reference sequence). In DNA form, the CDR3 reads TGTGCCAGCACCCCCTTCGGGGAGCAGGGAAGCTACGAGCAGTACTTC. Translation gives CASTPFGEQGSYEQYF.

The chain uses TRBV11-2 and TRBJ2-1; TRBD2 agrees at 8 bases. V lost 3 bases to trimming and J lost 4 bases; unmatched junction nucleotides: 5. Germline CDR1 is SGHAT and CDR2 is FQNNGV. The CDR3 is 15 amino acids. The CDR3 DNA reads TGTGCCAGCAGCTTCATAGCGGGGTTGTACAATGAGCAGTTCTTC. Its protein product is CASSFIAGLYNEQFF. Variable domain in full (rest from reference TRBV11-2 and TRBJ2-1): EAGVAQSPRYKIIEKRQSVAFWCNPISGHATLYWYQQILGQGPKLLIQFQNNGVVDDSQLPKDRFSAERLKGVDSTLKIQPAKLEDSAVYLCASSFIAGLYNEQFFGPGTRLTVL.

This clonotype was seen just once. The CDR3 bases are TGTGCCATCAGTGTGGACAGGGTGAACACTGAAGCTTTCTTT. It specifies CAISVDRVNTEAFF. The chain couples TRBV10-3 to TRBJ1-1; the match to TRBD1 covers 8 bases. Germline CDR1 and CDR2: ENHRY and SYGVKD. This CDR3 spans 14 amino acids. The V gene end was trimmed by 4 bases and the J gene end by 0 bases; junction bases not matched to a gene: 1.

The chain joins TRBV7-2 to TRBJ2-1, with TRBD2 matching over 7 bases. The V gene end was trimmed by 4 bases and the J gene end by 0 bases; junction bases not matched to a gene: 0. CDR3 length: 14 amino acids. Germline V gene data show CDR1 as SGHTA and CDR2 as FQGNSA. The DNA for the CDR3 is TGTGCCAGCAGCTGGGGGGGCTCCTACAATGAGCAGTTCTTC. Translation gives CASSWGGSYNEQFF.

The gene calls are TRBV5-1 and TRBJ1-4; 9 bases are a match to TRBD1. Trimming removed 3 bases from V and 4 bases from J; junction bases left unmatched: 7. CDR1 is SGHRS and CDR2 is YFSETQ in the germline V gene. CDR3 length: 16 amino acids. DNA for the CDR3: TGCGCCAGCAGCTCCGGGACAGGGATGGGTAATGAAAAACTGTTTTTT. Amino acids: CASSSGTGMGNEKLFF. The complete variable domain, with remaining parts taken from reference TRBV5-1 and TRBJ1-4, reads KAGVTQTPRYLIKTRGQQVTLSCSPISGHRSVSWYQQTPGQGLQFLFEYFSETQRNKGNFPGRFSGRQFSNSRSEMNVSTLELGDSALYLCASSSGTGMGNEKLFFGSGTQLSVL.

At least ten counts were recorded for this clonotype. V usage is TRBV10-3 and J usage is TRBJ2-3, with 7 bases fitting TRBD1. Germline-derived CDR1 and CDR2 are ENHRY and SYGVKD. J lost 3 bases, V lost 10 bases, and 10 bases had no gene match. The CDR3 is 14 amino acids. CDR3 region: CATPGQLFTDTQYF. CDR3 in DNA: TGTGCCACTCCGGGACAGTTATTTACAGATACGCAGTATTTT.